This T cell receptor beta chain emerged from a study of regulatory T cells in long-lasting Graves disease. This clonotype was seen repeatedly, ten times or more. The time point here: newly diagnosed GD, antithyroid drugs for less than 3 months. The TCR library used RNA extracted from PBMCs. There are 16 residues in the CDR3. V lost 2 bases, J lost 6 bases, and 20 bases lay in between. Library construction for TCR beta used iRepertoire HTBI primers and Arm-PCR of CDR3 regions. MiXCR was run by TCRdb on the multiplex PCR reads, yielding one entry per CDR3 protein. This table has about 400,000 distinct CDR3 sequences, 15% appearing once. The sample was also linked to a second study, of T cells in Graves' hyperthyroidism and ophthalmopathy.

This specimen was peripheral blood mononuclear cells (PBMCs), taken at new diagnosis, from a patient treated with antithyroid drugs. The sequence derives from a woman in her 40s with Graves disease. V gene TRBV12-3 or TRBV12-4 combines with J gene TRBJ2-7, with a possible D match to TRBD2 (6 bases). CDR3 sequence reads: CASSLPSSVPSLEQYF. The CDR3 DNA is TGTGCCAGCAGTTTACCGTCTAGCGTCCCCTCTCTCGAGCAGTACTTC.